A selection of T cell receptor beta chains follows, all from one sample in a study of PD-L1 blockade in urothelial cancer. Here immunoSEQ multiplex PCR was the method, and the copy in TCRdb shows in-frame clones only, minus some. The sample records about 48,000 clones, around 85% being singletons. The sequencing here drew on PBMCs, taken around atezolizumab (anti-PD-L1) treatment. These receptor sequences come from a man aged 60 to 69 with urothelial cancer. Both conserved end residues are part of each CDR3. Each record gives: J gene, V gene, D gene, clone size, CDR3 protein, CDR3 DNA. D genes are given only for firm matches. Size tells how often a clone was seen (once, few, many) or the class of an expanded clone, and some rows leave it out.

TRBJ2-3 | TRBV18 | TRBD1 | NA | CASSPRQGEATQYF | TGTGCCAGCTCACCACGACAGGGGGAGGCTACGCAGTATTTT
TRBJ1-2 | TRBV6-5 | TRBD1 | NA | CASSYSVQGVHGYTF | TGTGCCAGCAGTTACTCTGTCCAGGGGGTCCATGGCTACACCTTC
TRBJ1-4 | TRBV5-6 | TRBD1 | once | CASSFYSRDRNEKLFF | TGTGCCAGCAGCTTTTACTCCCGGGACAGAAATGAAAAACTGTTTTTT
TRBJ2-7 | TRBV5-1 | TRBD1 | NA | CASNSDRDKQYF | TGCGCCAGCAATTCGGACAGGGACAAGCAGTACTTC
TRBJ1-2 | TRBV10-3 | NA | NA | CAISGSSGNYGYTF | TGTGCCATCAGTGGGTCCTCAGGGAACTATGGCTACACCTTC
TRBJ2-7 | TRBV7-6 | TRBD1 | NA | CASSPWTGGTYEQYF | TGTGCCAGCAGCCCATGGACAGGGGGGACCTACGAGCAGTACTTC
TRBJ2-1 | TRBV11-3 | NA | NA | CASSTIGPGHSYNEQFF | TGTGCCAGCAGCACTATTGGGCCAGGACACTCCTACAATGAGCAGTTCTTC
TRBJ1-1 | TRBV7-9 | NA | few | CASSSGALTFF | TGTGCCAGCAGCTCAGGGGCTCTAACTTTCTTT
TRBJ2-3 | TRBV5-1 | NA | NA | CASRIPRDSTDTQYF | TGCGCCAGCAGAATCCCTCGGGATAGCACAGATACGCAGTATTTT
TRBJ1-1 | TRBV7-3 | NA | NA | CASSSGILNTEAFF | TGTGCCAGCAGCTCAGGGATTTTAAACACTGAAGCTTTCTTT
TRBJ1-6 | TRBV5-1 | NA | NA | CASSPSNQNRAPSPLHF | TGCGCCAGCAGCCCATCGAACCAAAACAGGGCCCCTTCACCCCTCCACTTT
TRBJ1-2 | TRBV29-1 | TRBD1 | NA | CSVDFGGRTGTNGYTF | TGCAGCGTTGATTTTGGTGGCCGGACAGGGACTAATGGCTACACCTTC
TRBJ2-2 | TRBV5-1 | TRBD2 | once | CASSRGDTGELFF | TGCGCCAGCTCTCGGGGGGACACCGGGGAGCTGTTTTTT